This entry describes one T cell receptor beta chain. Its matching antigen is unknown. The data belong to a study of cytomegalovirus exposure and HLA in healthy donors. Study-level results: A few chains linked to CMV were shown in vitro to be specific for CMV antigens. Apart from CMV serostatus, no immune exposure information was available.

Healthy bone marrow donors made up the donor group. The PCR contained 60 Vbeta and 13 Jbeta primers. Profiled with immunoSEQ multiplex PCR; TCRdb holds only in-frame clones, not every one. The table records about 180,000 clones, 80% of them present only once. This CDR3 is 15 amino acids long. Germline CDR1 reads SGDLS; CDR2 reads YYNGEE. Germline trimming cut 6 bases from V and 4 bases from J; bases unmatched to any gene: 5. The chain links TRBV9 to TRBJ2-5, with TRBD2 identical over 14 bases. Sequences were obtained from PBMCs. This receptor was identified in a man aged 30 to 45 in good health and CMV-seropositive. DNA of the CDR3: TGTGCCAGCAATAGGGGACTAGCGGGAGTAGAGACCCAGTACTTC. Protein sequence: CASNRGLAGVETQYF. The full variable domain, completed using reference TRBV9 and TRBJ2-5, is DSGVTQTPKHLITATGQRVTLRCSPRSGDLSVYWYQQSLDQGLQFLIQYYNGEERAKGNILERFSAQQFPDLHSELNLSSLELGDSALYFCASNRGLAGVETQYFGPGTRLLVL.